What follows is one TCR beta chain and its context. The authors' processing: Estimated nucleated cell counts came from reference gene primer amplification. Measured with immunoSEQ multiplex PCR; TCRdb has only the in-frame clones, and not every one. That table supplies the V and J calls and clone size; D and trimming were determined from the DNA. The repertoire holds fewer than 300,000 clones, with approximately 87% as singletons. V gave up 0 bases and J gave up 2 bases, with 20 bases separating them. CDR1 SGHNT and CDR2 YYREEE come from the germline V gene (reference sequence). The CDR3 sequence is 18 residues long. The data belong to a study of blood T cell repertoires in COVID-19. Looking at the study overall: Sites across the United States, Italy and Spain contributed samples from acute and convalescent COVID-19. The cDNA or gDNA used as material had been derived from T cells, B-cell-depleted T cells, or PBMCs.

The sequenced material came from peripheral blood. This TCR derives from a woman aged 40 to 50 who had recovered from COVID-19. This rearrangement joins TRBV5-4 to TRBJ1-2; D is perhaps TRBD1 (5 bases). The chain's CDR3 is CASSLAGGDNLGNYGYTF. CDR3 nucleotide sequence: TGTGCCAGCAGCTTGGCCGGGGGGGATAATCTTGGGAACTATGGCTACACCTTC.